The clone carrying this T cell receptor (beta chain) was recorded a few times. What it binds is unknown. Unmatched junction bases numbered 12, after V lost 6 bases and J lost 0 bases. The germline CDR1 and CDR2 sequences are LNHNV and YYDKDF (reference sequence). CDR3 length: 17 residues. TCRdb itself ran the RT-PCR reads through MiXCR, one entry per CDR3 protein. In the table there are 650,000 to 800,000 distinct CDR3 sequences, about 14% of which are singletons. This entry belongs to a study of response to subunit inactivated influenza vaccine. The study's findings and limits: The authors suggested that few new T cells are recruited per seasonal influenza vaccination.

The chain joins TRBV15 to TRBJ2-7; 9 bases agree with TRBD1. The starting material was PBMCs from blood, obtained 14 days before vaccination. The sequence was collected from a man aged 45-60 years who received an inactivated influenza vaccine. The CDR3 region is CATSKFPRQGVSYEQYF. As DNA, the CDR3 is TGTGCCACCAGTAAGTTCCCTCGACAGGGGGTCTCCTACGAGCAGTACTTC.